A selection of T cell receptor beta chains follows, all from one sample in a study of cytomegalovirus exposure and HLA in healthy donors. Sequenced by immunoSEQ multiplex PCR; TCRdb stores in-frame clones only, minus some. The table records more than 100,000 clones, approximately 76% of them present only once. The sample taken for sequencing was PBMCs. Receptors were obtained from a man aged 55 to 70 in good health and CMV-seropositive. Each CDR3 is given with its conserved first and last residue. The order of the fields is J gene, V gene, clone size, D gene, CDR3 DNA, CDR3 protein. A D gene is named only where the DNA matches it firmly. Clone size is given for some rows only: seen once, a few or many times, or a class if the clone is expanded.

TRBJ2-7	TRBV10-2	NA	TRBD2	TGCGCCAGCAGTGAGACTAGCGGGAGCTATTACGAGCAGTACTTC	CASSETSGSYYEQYF
TRBJ2-1	TRBV9	NA	NA	TGTGCCAGCAGCGTCAGGGATCGCGAGCAGTTCTTC	CASSVRDREQFF
TRBJ2-3	TRBV9	NA	TRBD1	TGTGCCAGCAGTGGGACAGGGGGCACAGATACGCAGTATTTT	CASSGTGGTDTQYF
TRBJ2-7	TRBV11-2	once	TRBD1	TGTGCCAGCAGCGGCCGGACAGGCCGATACGAGCAGTACTTC	CASSGRTGRYEQYF
TRBJ1-1	TRBV6-5	NA	NA	TGTGCCAGCAGACCCGCCATCGGTCGGTCCACTGAAGCTTTCTTT	CASRPAIGRSTEAFF
TRBJ1-1	TRBV6-1	once	TRBD1	TGTGCCAGCAACCGAGGGGACAGTCAAGGGATTGAAGCTTTCTTT	CASNRGDSQGIEAFF
TRBJ2-5	TRBV7-8	NA	TRBD2	TGTGCCAGCAGCTCGGGACTAGCGGGGGGGTCGAGGGAGACCCAGTACTTC	CASSSGLAGGSRETQYF
TRBJ2-7	TRBV19	NA	NA	TGTGCCTCCAGTGCGTGGACATCCTACGAGCAGTACTTC	CASSAWTSYEQYF
TRBJ1-2	TRBV28	NA	TRBD1	TGTGCCAGCAGTCCAGGGACAGGGGGCGTCGCCAGGGGCTACACCTTC	CASSPGTGGVARGYTF
TRBJ2-5	TRBV9	NA	TRBD2	TGTGCCAGCAGCCCAGGACTAGCGGGAGGTCGCTCGGAGGAGACCCAGTACTTC	CASSPGLAGGRSEETQYF
TRBJ1-2	TRBV10-3	NA	TRBD1	TGTGCCATCACGGGACAGGGTCCTTCCGGCTACACCTTC	CAITGQGPSGYTF
TRBJ1-6	TRBV5-1	NA	TRBD1	TGCGCCAGCACCTTAGACAGGGCACCTAATTCACCCCTCCACTTT	CASTLDRAPNSPLHF
TRBJ1-1	TRBV10-3	NA	NA	TGTGCCATCAGTGAGTCGAGGGGCGGGGGCACTGAAGCTTTCTTT	CAISESRGGGTEAFF
TRBJ2-3	TRBV6-4	few	TRBD2	TGTGCCAGCAGTGCTAGCGGGGGGGCAGATACGCAGTATTTT	CASSASGGADTQYF
TRBJ1-1	TRBV18	NA	NA	TGTGCCAGCTCACCCCTTGGCAGGGTGGGGACTGAAGCTTTCTTT	CASSPLGRVGTEAFF
TRBJ2-7	TRBV4-2	NA	NA	TGTGCCAGCAGCCAAGGTGTGACAGGCCCCGACTCCTACGAGCAGTACTTC	CASSQGVTGPDSYEQYF
TRBJ1-2	TRBV19	NA	TRBD1	TGTGCCAGTAGTACCGACAGGGCCTATGGCTACACCTTC	CASSTDRAYGYTF
TRBJ2-1	TRBV5-1	NA	NA	TGCGCCAGCAGCTTAGACTCCCTAGTCGATGAGCAGTTCTTC	CASSLDSLVDEQFF
TRBJ2-2	TRBV9	NA	NA	TGTGCCAGCAGCGTAGTCGACACCACCGGGGAGCTGTTTTTT	CASSVVDTTGELFF
TRBJ2-1	TRBV7-2	few	NA	TGTGCCAGCAGCTTATTGGAGGGCTGGGAGCAGTTCTTC	CASSLLEGWEQFF
TRBJ1-1	TRBV11-3	few	TRBD1	TGTGCCAGCAGCTCGGGACAGGATAAAGCTTTCTTT	CASSSGQDKAFF
TRBJ1-2	TRBV11-2	NA	NA	TGTGCCAGTAGCTTAGATCCAGACTATGGCTACACCTTC	CASSLDPDYGYTF
TRBJ1-1	TRBV6-5	NA	NA	TGTGCCAGCACCCTAGCTCCGGGACAGAACACTGAAGCTTTCTTT	CASTLAPGQNTEAFF
TRBJ2-5	TRBV7-2	NA	TRBD2	TGTGCCAGCAGCCCAGCCCGGGGGCGGGAGGGAGAGACCCAGTACTTC	CASSPARGREGETQYF
TRBJ2-3	TRBV7-3	NA	NA	TGTGCCAGCAGCTTAACGGGAGAGATCACAGATACGCAGTATTTT	CASSLTGEITDTQYF
TRBJ1-2	TRBV27	NA	NA	TGTGCCAGCAGTTTATACGGAGCTAACTATGGCTACACCTTC	CASSLYGANYGYTF
TRBJ2-1	TRBV11-2	NA	NA	TGTGCCAGCAGCTCCCGTTCGGGAGACAGTGGTGAGCAGTTCTTC	CASSSRSGDSGEQFF
TRBJ2-7	TRBV6-6	NA	TRBD2	TGTGCCAGCAGTTACTCCGGGACTAGCGCGACCTACGAGCAGTACTTC	CASSYSGTSATYEQYF
TRBJ1-5	TRBV12-5	NA	TRBD1	TGTGCTAGTGGTTTGCGTCAATCCCTGACAGGGTACAATCAGCCCCAGCATTTT	CASGLRQSLTGYNQPQHF
TRBJ2-7	TRBV11-3	NA	NA	TGTGCCAGCATCAAACCCCAGGGCAGGTCCTACGAGCAGTACTTC	CASIKPQGRSYEQYF
TRBJ1-2	TRBV6-1	NA	NA	TGTGCCAGCAGTGGGTACGCCCCTACTCATGGCTACACCTTC	CASSGYAPTHGYTF
TRBJ2-1	TRBV11-2	few	TRBD1	TGTGCCAGCAGCTTGTATAGGGGGCGAGTTGGGTTCTTC	CASSLYRGRVGFF
TRBJ1-1	TRBV18	NA	NA	TGTGCCAGCTCAGTAATGGGGGCCTCAGGGTTGAACACTGAAGCTTTCTTT	CASSVMGASGLNTEAFF
TRBJ1-2	TRBV9	NA	TRBD1	TGTGCCAGCAGCTCCCGCGACAGGGCATCAGGCTACACCTTC	CASSSRDRASGYTF
TRBJ2-7	TRBV5-1	few	TRBD2	TGCGCCAGCAGCTTGGCCCGAGGGACTAGTCCGTACGAGCAGTACTTC	CASSLARGTSPYEQYF
TRBJ2-7	TRBV28	once	NA	TGTGCCAGCAGTTGGGAGCCGGGACTCACGGCCTACGAGCAGTACTTC	CASSWEPGLTAYEQYF
TRBJ1-5	TRBV27	NA	NA	TGTGCCAGCAGTTCCCAGGGTACTGGGAATCAGCCCCAGCATTTT	CASSSQGTGNQPQHF
TRBJ1-3	TRBV7-9	NA	NA	TGTGCCAGCAGCCTAGACGGGGATCTAGTTGGAAACACCATATATTTT	CASSLDGDLVGNTIYF
TRBJ2-1	TRBV13	few	TRBD2	TGTGCCAGCAGCTTAGGGCCCAGCGGGGGGTACAATGAGCAGTTCTTC	CASSLGPSGGYNEQFF
TRBJ2-7	TRBV19	few	TRBD2	TGTGCCACCAAGCGGACTAGCGGGAGGTACGAGCAGTACTTC	CATKRTSGRYEQYF
TRBJ1-3	TRBV30	NA	NA	TGTGCCTGGAGCTCAGGGACTGGAAACACCATATATTTT	CAWSSGTGNTIYF
TRBJ2-5	TRBV9	NA	TRBD1	TGTGCCAGCAGCACCGGAGACAGGGTTAGCGAGACCCAGTACTTC	CASSTGDRVSETQYF
TRBJ2-2	TRBV5-1	NA	NA	TGCGCCAGCAGCCCCGGTTGGACTGCGAACACCGGGGAGCTGTTTTTT	CASSPGWTANTGELFF
TRBJ2-7	TRBV11-2	many	NA	TGTGCCAGCAGCTTATGGCGACTGGAGGAGCAGTACTTC	CASSLWRLEEQYF
TRBJ2-2	TRBV5-1	NA	TRBD2	TGCGCCAGCAGCTTGGTTGGTAGCGGGAAAACCGGGGAGCTGTTTTTT	CASSLVGSGKTGELFF